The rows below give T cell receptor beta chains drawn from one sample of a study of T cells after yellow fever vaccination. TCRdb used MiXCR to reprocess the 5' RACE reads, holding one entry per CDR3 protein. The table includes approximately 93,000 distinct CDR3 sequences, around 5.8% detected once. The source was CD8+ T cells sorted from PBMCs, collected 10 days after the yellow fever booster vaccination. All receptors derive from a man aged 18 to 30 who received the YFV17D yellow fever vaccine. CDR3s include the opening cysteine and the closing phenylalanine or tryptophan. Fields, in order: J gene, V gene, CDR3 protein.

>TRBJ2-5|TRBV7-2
CANAGGPGETQYF
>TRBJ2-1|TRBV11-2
CASSLDGLAGGLSNEQFF
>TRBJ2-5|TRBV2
CACVEGWETQYF
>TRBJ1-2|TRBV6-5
CASSYSKWGQGDYGYTF
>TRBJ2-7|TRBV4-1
CASSQGYSLRVEQYF
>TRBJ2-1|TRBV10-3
CAISESYSPNEQFF
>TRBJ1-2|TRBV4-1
CASSQDRRQGNYGYTF
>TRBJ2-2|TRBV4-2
CASSQDLGQVSTGELFF
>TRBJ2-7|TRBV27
CASGRGSHEQYF
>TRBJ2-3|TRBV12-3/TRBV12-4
CASRPLEVGPEYF
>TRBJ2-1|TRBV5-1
CASSPRDRAGNEQFF
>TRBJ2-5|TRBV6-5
CASSYPGAQETQYF
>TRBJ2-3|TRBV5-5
CASIPRGDIRTDTQYF
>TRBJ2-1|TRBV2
CASIGTSQEEQFF
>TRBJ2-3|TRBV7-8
CASSPGGRTDTQYF
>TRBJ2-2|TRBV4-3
CASSQDGGELFF
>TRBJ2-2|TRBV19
CASSVEEYSPGELFF
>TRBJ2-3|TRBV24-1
CATSATPAGKSDTQYF
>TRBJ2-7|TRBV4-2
CASSQPQGRAYEQYF
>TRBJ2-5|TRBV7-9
CASSLEPPETQYF
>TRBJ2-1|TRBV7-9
CASSLRTGETYNEQFF
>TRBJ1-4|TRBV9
CASSVGGLDEKLFF
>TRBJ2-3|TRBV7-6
CASSLAVAGTQYF
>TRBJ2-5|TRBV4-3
CASGSFLKTETQYF
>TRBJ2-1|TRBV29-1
CSVEGPTGGDSYNEQFF
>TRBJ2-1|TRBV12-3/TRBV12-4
CASSPGELAEQFF
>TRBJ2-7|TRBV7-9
CASSLAQNYEQYF
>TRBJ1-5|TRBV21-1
CATGGAGNQPQHF
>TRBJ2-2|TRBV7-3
CASSFRQPGELFF
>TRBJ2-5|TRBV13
CASRTSGEQETQYF
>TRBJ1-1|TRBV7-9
CASSYLRGGSKAEAFF
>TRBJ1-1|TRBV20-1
CSASMGGTEAFF
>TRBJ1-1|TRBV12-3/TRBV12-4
CASSLAGVRRMNTEAFF
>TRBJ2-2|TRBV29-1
CSIVREGRAGELFF
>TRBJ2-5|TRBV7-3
CASSPLGGTGIGTQYF